Detailed here is one TCR beta chain. Its cognate antigen is unknown. These data come from a study of vaccination effects on CD4 cells after COVID-19. On the study more broadly: Each participant was administered two doses of either the BNT162b2 or the mRNA-1273 vaccine. Samples came 142 and 148 days after COVID-19 diagnosis, before vaccination.

In the ViraFEST assay, antigen-specific CD4+ clonotypes were identified by expansion after peptide-pool stimulation. It was after roughly 11 days of culture that CD4+ T cells were isolated. The person acquired a PCR-confirmed SARS-CoV-2 infection between March and December 2020. With about 9.8 ug/ml peptides and around 9.6 IU/ml IL-2, over 1.5 million PBMC per well were cultured. V shed 0 bases, J shed 2 bases, and the junction held 6 bases outside the gene matches. The germline gives CDR1 ENHRY, CDR2 SYGVKD. The CDR3 runs 17 residues. Assay used: immunoSEQ multiplex PCR; TCRdb lists only in-frame clones, some missing. The profile shows around 50,000 clones, more than 75% of them singletons.

The V call is TRBV10-3, the J call TRBJ2-5; the match to TRBD1 covers 10 bases. Sequencing used CD4+ T cells from PBMCs cultured with HIV peptides, obtained before COVID-19 vaccination. Subset denoted: HIV-1 Nef peptide pool negative control/reference culture. The TCR comes from a human donor who had a prior SARS-CoV-2 infection. Written as DNA, the CDR3 is TGTGCCATCAGTGAGTCGATGGGACAGGGGCCTCAAGAGACCCAGTACTTC. Protein: CAISESMGQGPQETQYF.